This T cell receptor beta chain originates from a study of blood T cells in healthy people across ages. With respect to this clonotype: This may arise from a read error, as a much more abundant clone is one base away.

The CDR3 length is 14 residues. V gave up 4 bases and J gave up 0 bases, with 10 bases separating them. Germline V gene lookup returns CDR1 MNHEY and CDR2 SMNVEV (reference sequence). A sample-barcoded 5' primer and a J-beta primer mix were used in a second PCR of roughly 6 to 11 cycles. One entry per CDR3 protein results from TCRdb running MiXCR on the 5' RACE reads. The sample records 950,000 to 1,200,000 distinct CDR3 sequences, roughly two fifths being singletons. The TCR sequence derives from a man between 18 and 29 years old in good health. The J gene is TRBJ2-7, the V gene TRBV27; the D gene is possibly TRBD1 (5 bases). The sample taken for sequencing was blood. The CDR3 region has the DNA TGTGCCAGCAGTTCCGCGACAGCCTCCTACGAGCAGTACTTC. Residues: CASSSATASYEQYF.